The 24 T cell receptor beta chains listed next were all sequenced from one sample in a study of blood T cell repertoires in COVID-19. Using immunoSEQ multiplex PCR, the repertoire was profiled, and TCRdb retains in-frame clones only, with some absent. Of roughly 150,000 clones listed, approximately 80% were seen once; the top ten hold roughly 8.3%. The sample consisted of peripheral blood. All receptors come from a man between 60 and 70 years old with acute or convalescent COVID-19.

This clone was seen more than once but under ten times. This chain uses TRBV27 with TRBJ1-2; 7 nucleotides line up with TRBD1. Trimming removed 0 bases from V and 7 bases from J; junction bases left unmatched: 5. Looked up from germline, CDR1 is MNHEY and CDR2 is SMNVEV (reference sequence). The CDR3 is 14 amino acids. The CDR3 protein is CASSLSGGAAGYTF. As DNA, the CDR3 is TGTGCCAGCAGTTTATCAGGGGGCGCGGCTGGCTACACCTTC.

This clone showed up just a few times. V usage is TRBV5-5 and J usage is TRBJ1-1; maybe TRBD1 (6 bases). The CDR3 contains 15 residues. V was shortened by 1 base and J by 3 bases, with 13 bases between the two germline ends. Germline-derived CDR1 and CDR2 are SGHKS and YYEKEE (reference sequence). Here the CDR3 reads CASSLTGSGDTEAFF. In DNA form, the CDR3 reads TGTGCCAGCAGCTTGACAGGGTCAGGGGACACTGAAGCTTTCTTT.

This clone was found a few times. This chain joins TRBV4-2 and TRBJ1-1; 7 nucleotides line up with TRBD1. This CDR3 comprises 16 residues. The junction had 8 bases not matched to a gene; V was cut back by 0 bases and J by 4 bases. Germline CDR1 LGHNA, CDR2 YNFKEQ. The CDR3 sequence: CASSQEVGQGGTEAFF. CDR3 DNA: TGTGCCAGCAGCCAAGAGGTAGGCCAGGGGGGCACTGAAGCTTTCTTT.

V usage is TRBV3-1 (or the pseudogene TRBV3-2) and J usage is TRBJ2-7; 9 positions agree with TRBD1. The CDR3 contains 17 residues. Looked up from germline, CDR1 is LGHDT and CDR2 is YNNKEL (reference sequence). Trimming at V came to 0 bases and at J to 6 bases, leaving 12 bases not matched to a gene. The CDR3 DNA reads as TGTGCCAGCAGCCAAGATTGGGAGGGACAGGGACCCACCGAGCAGTACTTC. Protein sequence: CASSQDWEGQGPTEQYF.

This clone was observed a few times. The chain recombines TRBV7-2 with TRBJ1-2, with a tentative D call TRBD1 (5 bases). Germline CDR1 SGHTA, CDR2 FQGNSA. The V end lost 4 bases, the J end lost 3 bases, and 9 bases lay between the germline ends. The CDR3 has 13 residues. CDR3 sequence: CASSYSGYYGYTF. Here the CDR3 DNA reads TGTGCCAGCAGCTACTCAGGGTACTATGGCTACACCTTC.

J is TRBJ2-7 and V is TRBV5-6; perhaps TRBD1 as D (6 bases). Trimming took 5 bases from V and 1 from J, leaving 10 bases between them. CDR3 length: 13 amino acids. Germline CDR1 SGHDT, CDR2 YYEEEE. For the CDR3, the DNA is TGTGCCAGCAGTTATGGGACATCCTACGAGCAGTACTTC. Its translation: CASSYGTSYEQYF.

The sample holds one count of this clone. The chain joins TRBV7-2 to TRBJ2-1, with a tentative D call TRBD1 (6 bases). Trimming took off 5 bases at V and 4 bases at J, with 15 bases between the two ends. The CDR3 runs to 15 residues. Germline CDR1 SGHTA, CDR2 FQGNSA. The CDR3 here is CASSPGDRTYNEQFF. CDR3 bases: TGTGCCAGCAGCCCTGGCGACAGGACGTACAATGAGCAGTTCTTC.

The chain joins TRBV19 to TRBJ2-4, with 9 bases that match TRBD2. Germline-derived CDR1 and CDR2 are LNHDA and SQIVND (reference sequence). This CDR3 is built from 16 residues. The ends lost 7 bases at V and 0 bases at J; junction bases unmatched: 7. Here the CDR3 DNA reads TGTGCCAGTACCGCAGCGGGGGGCATAGCCAAAAACATTCAGTACTTC. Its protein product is CASTAAGGIAKNIQYF.

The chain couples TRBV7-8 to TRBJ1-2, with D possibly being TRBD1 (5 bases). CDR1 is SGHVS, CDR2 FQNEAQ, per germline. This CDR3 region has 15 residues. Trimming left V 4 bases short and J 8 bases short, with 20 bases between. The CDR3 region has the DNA TGTGCCAGCAGCTCCGGGACGGCGGGATCATCGGGCTACACCTTC. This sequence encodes CASSSGTAGSSGYTF.

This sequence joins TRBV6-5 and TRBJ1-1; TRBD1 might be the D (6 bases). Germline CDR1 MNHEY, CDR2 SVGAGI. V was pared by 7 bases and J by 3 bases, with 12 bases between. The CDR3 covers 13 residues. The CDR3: CASIGQPHTEAFF. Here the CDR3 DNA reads TGTGCCAGCATTGGACAGCCCCACACTGAAGCTTTCTTT.

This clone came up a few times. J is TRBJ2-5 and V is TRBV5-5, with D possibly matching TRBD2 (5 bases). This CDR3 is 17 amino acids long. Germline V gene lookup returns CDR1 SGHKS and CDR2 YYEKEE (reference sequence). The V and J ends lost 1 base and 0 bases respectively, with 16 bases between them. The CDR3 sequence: CASSLSRDVGYQETQYF. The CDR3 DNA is TGTGCCAGCAGCTTGTCCCGGGATGTAGGGTACCAAGAGACCCAGTACTTC.

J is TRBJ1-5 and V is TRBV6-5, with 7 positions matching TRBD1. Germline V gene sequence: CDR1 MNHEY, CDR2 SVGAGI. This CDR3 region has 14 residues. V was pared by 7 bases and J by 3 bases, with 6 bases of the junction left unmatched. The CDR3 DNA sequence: TGTGCCAGCACTTTGGGACAGCTCAATCAGCCCCAGCATTTT. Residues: CASTLGQLNQPQHF.

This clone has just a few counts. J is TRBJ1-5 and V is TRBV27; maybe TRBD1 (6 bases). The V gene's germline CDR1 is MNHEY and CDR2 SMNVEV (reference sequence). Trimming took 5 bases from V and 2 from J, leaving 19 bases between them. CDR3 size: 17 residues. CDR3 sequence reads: CASSPRGGGGGNQPQHF. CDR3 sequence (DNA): TGTGCCAGCAGTCCCCGGGGAGGGGGTGGGGGCAATCAGCCCCAGCATTTT.

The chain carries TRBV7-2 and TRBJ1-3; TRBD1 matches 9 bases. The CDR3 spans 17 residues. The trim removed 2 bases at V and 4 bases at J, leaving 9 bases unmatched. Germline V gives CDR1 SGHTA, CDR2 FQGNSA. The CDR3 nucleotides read TGTGCCAGCAGCTTACGATCCGGGACAGGGACAGGAAACACCATATATTTT. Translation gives CASSLRSGTGTGNTIYF.

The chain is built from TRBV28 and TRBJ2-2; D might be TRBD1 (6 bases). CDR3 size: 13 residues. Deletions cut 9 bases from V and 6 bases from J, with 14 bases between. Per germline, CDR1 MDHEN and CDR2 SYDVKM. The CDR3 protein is CASYTGSAGELFF. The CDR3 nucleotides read TGTGCCAGTTATACAGGGTCGGCCGGGGAGCTGTTTTTT.

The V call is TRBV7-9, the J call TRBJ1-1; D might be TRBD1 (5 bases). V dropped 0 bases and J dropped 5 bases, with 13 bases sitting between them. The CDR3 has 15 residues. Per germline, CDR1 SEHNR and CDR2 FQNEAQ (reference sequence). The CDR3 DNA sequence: TGTGCCAGCAGCTTAGCAGTCCAGGGTGGGACTGAAGCTTTCTTT. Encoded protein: CASSLAVQGGTEAFF.

This chain's CDR3 is CASRLDRGGNTIYF. The CDR3 DNA reads as TGTGCCAGCAGACTAGACAGGGGTGGAAACACCATATATTTT. This rearrangement joins TRBV6-5 to TRBJ1-3, with 8 positions matching TRBD1. CDR3 size: 14 residues. V dropped 6 bases and J dropped 3; count of bases not matched to a gene: 4. The germline gives CDR1 MNHEY, CDR2 SVGAGI.

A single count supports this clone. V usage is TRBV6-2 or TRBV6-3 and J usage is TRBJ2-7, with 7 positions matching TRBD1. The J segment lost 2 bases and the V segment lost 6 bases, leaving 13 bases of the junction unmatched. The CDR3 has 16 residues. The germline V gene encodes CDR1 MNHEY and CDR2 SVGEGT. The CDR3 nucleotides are TGTGCCAGCAGCCATCGCCCATGGGACAGAACCTACGAGCAGTACTTC. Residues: CASSHRPWDRTYEQYF.

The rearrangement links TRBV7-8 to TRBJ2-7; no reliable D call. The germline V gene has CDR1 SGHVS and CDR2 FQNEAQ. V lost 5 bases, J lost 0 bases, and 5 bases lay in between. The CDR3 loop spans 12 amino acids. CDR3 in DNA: TGTGCCAGCAGCCCCAGCTCCTACGAGCAGTACTTC. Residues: CASSPSSYEQYF.

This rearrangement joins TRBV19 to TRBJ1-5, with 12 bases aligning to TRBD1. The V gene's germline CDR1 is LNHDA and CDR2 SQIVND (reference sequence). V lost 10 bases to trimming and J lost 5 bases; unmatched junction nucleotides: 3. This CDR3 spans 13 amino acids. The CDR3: CATGTGGDQPQHF. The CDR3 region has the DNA TGTGCCACCGGGACAGGGGGCGATCAGCCCCAGCATTTT.

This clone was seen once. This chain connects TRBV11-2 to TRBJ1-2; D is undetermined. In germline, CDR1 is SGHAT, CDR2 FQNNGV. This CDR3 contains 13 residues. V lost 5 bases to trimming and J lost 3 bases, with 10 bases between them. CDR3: CASSPNGDYGYTF. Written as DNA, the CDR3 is TGTGCCAGCAGCCCGAACGGAGACTATGGCTACACCTTC.

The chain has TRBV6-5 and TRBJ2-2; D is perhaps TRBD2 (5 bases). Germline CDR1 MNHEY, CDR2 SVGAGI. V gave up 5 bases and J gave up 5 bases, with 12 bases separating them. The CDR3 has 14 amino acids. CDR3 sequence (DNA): TGTGCCAGCAGTATGGAGGCGCGAACCGGGGAGCTGTTTTTT. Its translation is CASSMEARTGELFF.

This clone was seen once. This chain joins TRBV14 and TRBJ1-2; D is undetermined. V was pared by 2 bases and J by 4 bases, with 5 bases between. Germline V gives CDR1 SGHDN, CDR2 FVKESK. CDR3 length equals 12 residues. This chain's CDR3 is CASSQYSYGYTF. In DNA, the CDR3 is TGTGCCAGCAGCCAATATTCCTATGGCTACACCTTC.

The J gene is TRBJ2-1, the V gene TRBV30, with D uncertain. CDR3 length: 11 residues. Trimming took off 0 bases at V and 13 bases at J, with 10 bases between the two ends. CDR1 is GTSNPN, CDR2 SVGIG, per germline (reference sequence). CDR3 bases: TGTGCCTGGAGTGTTTCTATTTATCAGTTCTTC. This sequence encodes CAWSVSIYQFF. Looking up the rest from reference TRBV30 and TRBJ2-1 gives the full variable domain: SQTIHQWPATLVQPVGSPLSLECTVEGTSNPNLYWYRQAAGRGLQLLFYSVGIGQISSEVPQNLSASRPQDRQFILSSKKLLLSDSGFYLCAWSVSIYQFFGPGTRLTVL.